The next 9 T cell receptor beta chains were all read from a single sample in a study of beta chain bispecific antibodies for T cell cancers. Regarding the study as a whole: The leukemia cells, rather than normal T cells, gave most of the targeted TRBV signal.

Expansion lasted 2 to 4 days, with either anti-CD3 antibody OKT3 or CD3/CD28 beads. These receptors have no known antigen. TCRdb reanalysed the 5' RACE reads using MiXCR and keeps one entry per CDR3 protein. This sample has some 20,000 distinct CDR3 sequences, with 2.6% found just once. Sequencing was performed on healthy donor T cells cultured with leukemia cells. These receptors were collected from a human donor in good health. Some clones in this sample may be carry-over from other donors' samples.

The V and J genes are TRBV12-3 or TRBV12-4 and TRBJ1-4, with D tentatively TRBD1 (5 bases). Trimming left V 1 base short and J 8 bases short, with 11 bases between. The length of the CDR3 is 14 residues. CDR3 sequence: CASSLVGAEEKLFF. CDR3 DNA: TGTGCCAGCAGTTTAGTAGGGGCGGAGGAAAAACTGTTTTTT.

This clonotype was observed a few times. V and J are TRBV20-1 and TRBJ1-2; no definite D call. Deletions cut 1 base from V and 1 base from J, with 19 bases between. This CDR3 region has 17 residues. The V gene's germline CDR1 is DFQATT and CDR2 SNEGSKA (reference sequence). CDR3: CSARGPFYRIYNYGYTF. CDR3 DNA: TGCAGTGCTAGAGGACCTTTCTACAGAATTTATAACTATGGCTACACCTTC.

This clonotype is classed as medium-sized. The chain recombines TRBV2 with TRBJ2-1; unclear D gene. Germline-derived CDR1 and CDR2 are SNHLY and FYNNEI. There are 13 residues in the CDR3. V was trimmed by 4 bases and J by 5 bases, leaving 9 bases between them. The CDR3 DNA is TGTGCCAGCAGTGTCGGCAGTGACAATGAGCAGTTCTTC. Residues: CASSVGSDNEQFF.

This clonotype occurred many times. The CDR3 region has the DNA TGTGCCAGCAGTGAGGACACCGGGACAGACCTATACAATGAGCAGTTCTTC. Its protein product is CASSEDTGTDLYNEQFF. This chain joins TRBV25-1 and TRBJ2-1; TRBD1 matches 7 bases. CDR1 and CDR2 from the germline V gene are MGHDK and SYGVNS. V gave up 3 bases and J gave up 4 bases; unmatched junction bases: 12. CDR3 length equals 17 residues.

This clonotype occurred many times. J is TRBJ2-7 and V is TRBV27; 8 positions agree with TRBD2. CDR1 is MNHEY, CDR2 SMNVEV, per germline (reference sequence). This CDR3 is 14 amino acids long. V was pared by 5 bases and J by 0 bases, with 3 bases of the junction left unmatched. The CDR3 nucleotides are TGTGCCAGCAGTCCCCTAGCGGGCTCCTACGAGCAGTACTTC. Protein: CASSPLAGSYEQYF.

This clonotype was seen many times. The J gene is TRBJ2-1, the V gene TRBV9; TRBD1 agrees at 8 bases. Germline V gives CDR1 SGDLS, CDR2 YYNGEE. This CDR3 region has 14 residues. With 4 bases clipped from V and 3 bases from J, the junction kept 3 bases outside the gene matches. The CDR3 DNA is TGTGCCAGCAGCAAAGGGACAGGCTACAATGAGCAGTTCTTC. Its protein product is CASSKGTGYNEQFF.

Ten or more counts support this clonotype. The chain has TRBV28 and TRBJ2-5; possibly TRBD1 or TRBD2 for D (5 bases each). Between the trimmed V and J ends, which lost 6 bases and 5 bases, there was a span of 31 bases. The CDR3 is 19 residues long. CDR1 is MDHEN and CDR2 is SYDVKM in the germline V gene. The CDR3, as DNA: TGTGCCAGCAGACCAAAACACTCCCGGGACCCCATTGGGTGGGAGACCCAGTACTTC. Its translation is CASRPKHSRDPIGWETQYF.

This clonotype was counted only a few times. This rearrangement joins TRBV9 to TRBJ2-7; 7 bases match TRBD2. Germline lookup yields CDR1 SGDLS and CDR2 YYNGEE. The CDR3 extends over 12 amino acids. Trimming at V came to 4 bases and at J to 3 bases, leaving 1 base not matched to a gene. Here the CDR3 reads CASSPSGYEQYF. CDR3 DNA: TGTGCCAGCAGCCCTAGCGGCTACGAGCAGTACTTC. Together with reference TRBV9 and TRBJ2-7, the CDR3 gives the full variable domain: DSGVTQTPKHLITATGQRVTLRCSPRSGDLSVYWYQQSLDQGLQFLIQYYNGEERAKGNILERFSAQQFPDLHSELNLSSLELGDSALYFCASSPSGYEQYFGPGTRLTVT.

V usage is TRBV5-4 and J usage is TRBJ2-7; D possibly uses TRBD1 or TRBD2 (5 bases each). With 3 bases removed from V and 0 bases from J, the gap between germline ends came to 10 bases. The V gene's germline CDR1 is SGHNT and CDR2 YYREEE (reference sequence). This CDR3 has 14 residues. CDR3 in DNA: TGTGCCAGCAGCTCACGGGACGGCTCCTACGAGCAGTACTTC. This translates into CASSSRDGSYEQYF.